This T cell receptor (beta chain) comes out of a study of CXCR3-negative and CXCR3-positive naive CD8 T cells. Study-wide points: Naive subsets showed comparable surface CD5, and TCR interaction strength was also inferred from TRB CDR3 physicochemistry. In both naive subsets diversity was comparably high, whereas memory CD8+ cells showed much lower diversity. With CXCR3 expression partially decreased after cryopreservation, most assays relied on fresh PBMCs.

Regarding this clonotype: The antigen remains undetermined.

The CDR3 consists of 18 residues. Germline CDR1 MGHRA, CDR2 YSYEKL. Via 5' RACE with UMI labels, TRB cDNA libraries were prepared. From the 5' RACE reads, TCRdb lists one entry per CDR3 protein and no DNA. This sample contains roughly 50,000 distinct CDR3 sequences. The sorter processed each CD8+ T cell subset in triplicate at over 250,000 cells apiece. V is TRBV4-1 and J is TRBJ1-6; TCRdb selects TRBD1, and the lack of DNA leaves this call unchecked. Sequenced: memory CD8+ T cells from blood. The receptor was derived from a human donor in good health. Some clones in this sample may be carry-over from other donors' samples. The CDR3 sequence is CASSQAGTGSSYNSPLHF.